This T cell receptor beta chain came from a study of OX40 agonist ivuxolimab in advanced cancers. Study-level background: Each dose-escalation patient presented with hepatocellular carcinoma, melanoma, renal cell or head and neck cancer. Partial responses, seen in three patients, involved one hepatocellular carcinoma and two cutaneous melanomas.

Samples of blood were obtained at baseline, on cycle 4 day 1, and on cycle 7 day 1. Study results and caveats: At 0.1 to 3.0 mg/kg, CD4+ and CD8+ blood T cells expanded clonally by week 6.

To note about this clone: Its target is unknown.

Measured with immunoSEQ multiplex PCR; TCRdb has only the in-frame clones, and not every one. The sample comprises 99,000 or so clones, roughly 95% of which are singletons, and about 0.18% rests with the top ten. The CDR3 runs to 11 residues. V was pared by 5 bases and J by 13 bases, with 12 bases between. CDR1 and CDR2 from the germline V gene are SEHNR and FQNEAQ (reference sequence). This clonotype was sampled from an adult with an advanced solid tumor such as melanoma, head and neck, liver or kidney cancer. The V call is TRBV7-9, the J call TRBJ2-4; D not resolved. The specimen was CD4+ or CD8+ T cells sorted from blood, collected in a trial of the OX40 agonist ivuxolimab. DNA of the CDR3: TGTGCCAGCAGCCCGACTTTGGTCCAGTACTTC. This gives the protein CASSPTLVQYF. Full variable domain (rest looked up from reference TRBV7-9 and TRBJ2-4): DTGVSQNPRHKITKRGQNVTFRCDPISEHNRLYWYRQTLGQGPEFLTYFQNEAQLEKSRLLSDRFSAERPKGSFSTLEIQRTEQGDSAMYLCASSPTLVQYFGAGTRLSVL.